One sample yielded the 3 T cell receptor beta chains listed below, sequenced in a study of chemoradiotherapy in HPV16-positive cancers. TCRdb's table, derived via immunoSEQ multiplex PCR, lists solely in-frame clones and lacks some. In the table there are about 68,000 clones, approximately 91% of which are singletons. The sample here was blood, taken from a patient who underwent chemoradiotherapy. The receptors come from a human donor with HPV-associated anogenital cancer.

This clone is a singleton in its sample. The chain carries TRBV2 and TRBJ2-5, with 14 bases fitting TRBD2. Germline-derived CDR1 and CDR2 are SNHLY and FYNNEI. The J segment lost 5 bases and the V segment lost 5 bases, leaving 7 bases of the junction unmatched. The CDR3 sequence is 16 residues long. CDR3 sequence: CASSRGLAGVGETQYF. In nucleotides, the CDR3 is TGTGCCAGCAGTAGGGGACTAGCGGGAGTGGGTGAGACCCAGTACTTC. The full variable domain, its missing parts supplied by reference TRBV2 and TRBJ2-5, is EPEVTQTPSHQVTQMGQEVILRCVPISNHLYFYWYRQILGQKVEFLVSFYNNEISEKSEIFDDQFSVERPDGSNFTLKIRSTKLEDSAMYFCASSRGLAGVGETQYFGPGTRLLVL.

This clone was seen a handful of times. The rearrangement links TRBV27 to TRBJ2-2; no clear D. The V and J ends lost 3 bases and 4 bases respectively, with 9 bases between them. The CDR3 sequence is 14 residues long. Germline CDR1 reads MNHEY; CDR2 reads SMNVEV (reference sequence). Written as DNA, the CDR3 is TGTGCCAGCAGTTTCACTGGCCTCACCGGGGAGCTGTTTTTT. Translation gives CASSFTGLTGELFF.

V and J are TRBV18 and TRBJ1-6; 8 bases match TRBD1. The length of the CDR3 is 15 residues. Germline V lookup: CDR1 KGHSH, CDR2 LQKENI. The J segment lost 6 bases and the V segment lost 3 bases, leaving 4 bases of the junction unmatched. In DNA, the CDR3 is TGTGCCAGCTCACCCCAGGGGGCCGGTAATTCACCCCTCCACTTT. It translates to CASSPQGAGNSPLHF.